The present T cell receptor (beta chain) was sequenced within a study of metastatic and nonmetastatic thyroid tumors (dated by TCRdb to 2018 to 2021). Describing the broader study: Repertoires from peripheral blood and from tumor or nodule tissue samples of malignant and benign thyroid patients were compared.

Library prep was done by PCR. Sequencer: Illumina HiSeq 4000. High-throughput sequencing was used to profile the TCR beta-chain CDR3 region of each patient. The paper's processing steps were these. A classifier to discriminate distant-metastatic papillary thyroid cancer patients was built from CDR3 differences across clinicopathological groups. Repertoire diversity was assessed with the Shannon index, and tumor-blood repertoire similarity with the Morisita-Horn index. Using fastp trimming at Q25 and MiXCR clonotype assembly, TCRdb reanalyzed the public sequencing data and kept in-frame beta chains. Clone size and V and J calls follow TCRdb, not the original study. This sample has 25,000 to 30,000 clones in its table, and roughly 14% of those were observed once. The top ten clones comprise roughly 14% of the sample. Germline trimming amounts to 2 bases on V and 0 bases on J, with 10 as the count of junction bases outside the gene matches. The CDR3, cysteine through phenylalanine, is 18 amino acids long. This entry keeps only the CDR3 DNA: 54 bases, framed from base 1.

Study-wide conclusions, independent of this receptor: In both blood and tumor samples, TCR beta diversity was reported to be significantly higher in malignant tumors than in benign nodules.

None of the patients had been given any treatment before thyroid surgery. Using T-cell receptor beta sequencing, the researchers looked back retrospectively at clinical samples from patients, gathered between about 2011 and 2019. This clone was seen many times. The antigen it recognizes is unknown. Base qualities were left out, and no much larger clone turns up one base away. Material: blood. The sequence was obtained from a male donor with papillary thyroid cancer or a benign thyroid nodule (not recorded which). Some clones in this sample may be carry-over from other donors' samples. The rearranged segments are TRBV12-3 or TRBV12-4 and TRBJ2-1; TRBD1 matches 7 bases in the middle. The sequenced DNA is TGTGCCAGCAGTTTAAATCAAGGGGGCATTCTCTCCTACAATGAGCAGTTCTTC. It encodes CASSLNQGGILSYNEQFF.